This TCR beta chain emerged from a study of cytomegalovirus exposure and HLA in healthy donors. Findings of the study overall: There were some 150 TCR beta chains listed as cytomegalovirus-associated. As was reported, the classifier diagnosed cytomegalovirus status with high specificity and sensitivity. Subsequent analysis found a tendency for first-cohort TCR clusters to co-occur within the 100 to 150 validation repertoires.

The validation cohort, a group of over a hundred subjects, included the donors and was separate from the roughly 620-subject first cohort. Assay: immunoSEQ multiplex PCR; the TCRdb copy retains only in-frame clones and omits some. The sample yields about 300,000 clones, approximately 88% seen once. CDR3 length: 12 residues. The germline V and J ends were trimmed by 5 bases and 4 bases, with 9 bases remaining between them. The V gene's germline CDR1 is SGHDN and CDR2 FVKESK. Only a few counts were recorded for this clone. Its antigen is currently unknown. The rearrangement links TRBV14 to TRBJ2-7; D remains unclear. The source of this sequence is a woman aged 18-29 years in good health and CMV-seronegative. The sample taken for sequencing was PBMCs. CDR3 sequence: CASSYSQYEQYF. In nucleotides, the CDR3 is TGTGCCAGCAGCTATTCACAGTACGAGCAGTACTTC.